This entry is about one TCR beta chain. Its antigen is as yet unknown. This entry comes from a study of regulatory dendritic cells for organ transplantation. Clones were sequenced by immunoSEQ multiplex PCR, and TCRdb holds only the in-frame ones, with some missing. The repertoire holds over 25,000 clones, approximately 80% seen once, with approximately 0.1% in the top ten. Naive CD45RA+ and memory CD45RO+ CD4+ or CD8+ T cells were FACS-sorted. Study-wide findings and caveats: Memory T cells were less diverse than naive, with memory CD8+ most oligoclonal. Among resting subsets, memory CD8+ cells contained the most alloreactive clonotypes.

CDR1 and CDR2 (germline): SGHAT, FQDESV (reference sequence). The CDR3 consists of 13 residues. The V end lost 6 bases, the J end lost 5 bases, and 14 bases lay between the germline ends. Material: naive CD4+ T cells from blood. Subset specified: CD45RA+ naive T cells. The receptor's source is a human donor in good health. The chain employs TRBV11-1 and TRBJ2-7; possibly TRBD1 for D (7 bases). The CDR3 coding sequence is TGTGCCAGCAGTTCTCAGGGGGGACACGAGCAGTACTTC. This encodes CASSSQGGHEQYF.